The next 29 T cell receptor beta chains were all read from a single sample in a study of blood T cell repertoires in COVID-19. Sequencing used immunoSEQ multiplex PCR; TCRdb keeps in-frame clones, though not all of them. This table has around 240,000 clones, about 85% appearing once. What was sequenced was peripheral blood. Receptor source: a man in his forties with acute or convalescent COVID-19.

The chain employs TRBV20-1 and TRBJ1-5; D call uncertain. Germline assignment: CDR1 DFQATT and CDR2 SNEGSKA (reference sequence). Trimming pared 3 bases from V and 3 bases from J, leaving 9 bases between. The CDR3 contains 13 residues. This chain's CDR3 is CSASLADNQPQHF. In DNA form, the CDR3 reads TGCAGTGCTAGTCTGGCGGACAATCAGCCCCAGCATTTT.

The genes are TRBV4-3 and TRBJ2-7, with TRBD1 identical over 9 bases. Germline assignment: CDR1 LGHNA and CDR2 YSLEER. The V gene end was trimmed by 3 bases and the J gene end by 3 bases; junction bases not matched to a gene: 3. The CDR3 contains 14 residues. The CDR3 region is CASSHGTGIYEQYF. The DNA of the CDR3 is TGCGCCAGCAGCCACGGGACAGGGATCTACGAGCAGTACTTC.

This clone came up a few times. The chain employs TRBV7-8 and TRBJ1-1; TRBD1 aligns across 7 bases. CDR1 is SGHVS and CDR2 is FQNEAQ in the germline V gene. This CDR3 comprises 12 residues. The V gene end was trimmed by 3 bases and the J gene end by 9 bases; junction bases not matched to a gene: 4. The DNA for the CDR3 is TGTGCCAGCAGCTTCGGAGGGGGCAAAGCTTTCTTT. It is translated as CASSFGGGKAFF. Variable domain in full (rest from reference TRBV7-8 and TRBJ1-1): GAGVSQSPRYKVAKRGQDVALRCDPISGHVSLFWYQQALGQGPEFLTYFQNEAQLDKSGLPSDRFFAERPEGSVSTLKIQRTQQEDSAVYLCASSFGGGKAFFGQGTRLTVV.

This clone was observed a single time. The V and J genes are TRBV5-1 and TRBJ1-3, with a weak D call TRBD1 (5 bases). V was pared by 4 bases and J by 0 bases, with 14 bases between. The germline CDR1 and CDR2 sequences are SGHRS and YFSETQ. This CDR3 has 16 residues. The CDR3 loop is CASSPGDSYSGNTIYF. The CDR3 DNA reads TGCGCCAGCAGCCCGGGCGACAGTTACTCTGGAAACACCATATATTTT.

This chain uses TRBV5-1 with TRBJ2-2; possibly TRBD1 for D (6 bases). CDR3 length equals 15 residues. Trimming left V 0 bases short and J 5 bases short, with 11 bases between. CDR1 is SGHRS, CDR2 YFSETQ, per germline. The CDR3, as DNA: TGCGCCAGCAGCTTGGACAGGGTGACGACCGGGGAGCTGTTTTTT. Residues: CASSLDRVTTGELFF. Based on the CDR3 plus reference TRBV5-1 and TRBJ2-2, the full variable domain is KAGVTQTPRYLIKTRGQQVTLSCSPISGHRSVSWYQQTPGQGLQFLFEYFSETQRNKGNFPGRFSGRQFSNSRSEMNVSTLELGDSALYLCASSLDRVTTGELFFGEGSRLTVL.

The chain has TRBV4-1 and TRBJ1-6; D ambiguous. Trimming took 4 bases from V and 7 from J, leaving 14 bases between them. Germline V CDR1 and CDR2: MGHRA, YSYEKL. The CDR3 runs to 15 residues. DNA for the CDR3: TGCGCCAGCAGCCCCCTGGAGATCGGGAATTCACCCCTCCACTTT. Its translation: CASSPLEIGNSPLHF.

This chain links TRBV27 with TRBJ1-1; D is unresolved. CDR1 MNHEY and CDR2 SMNVEV come from the germline V gene (reference sequence). The CDR3 loop spans 12 amino acids. V was trimmed by 5 bases and J by 8 bases, leaving 12 bases between them. This CDR3 reads CASSPLGREAFF. The CDR3, as DNA: TGTGCCAGCAGTCCATTGGGGAGAGAAGCTTTCTTT.

The V and J genes are TRBV9 and TRBJ2-7; no clear D gene. Trimming shortened V by 4 bases and J by 0 bases, and 8 bases separated the two germline ends. Looked up from germline, CDR1 is SGDLS and CDR2 is YYNGEE. This CDR3 contains 13 residues. This CDR3 is CASSRGNSYEQYF. Here the CDR3 DNA reads TGTGCCAGCAGCAGAGGCAACTCCTACGAGCAGTACTTC.

The chain combines TRBV5-1 with TRBJ2-7, with 9 bases that match TRBD1. Germline CDR1 and CDR2: SGHRS and YFSETQ. The V gene end was trimmed by 5 bases and the J gene end by 3 bases; junction bases not matched to a gene: 3. This CDR3 comprises 13 residues. In DNA, the CDR3 is TGCGCCAGCAGGGGGACAGGGAACTACGAGCAGTACTTC. It codes for CASRGTGNYEQYF.

The chain combines TRBV30 with TRBJ1-6; D possibly corresponds to TRBD1 (5 bases). This CDR3 region has 16 residues. Germline values: CDR1 GTSNPN, CDR2 SVGIG (reference sequence). Trimming stripped 1 base from V and 7 bases from J, with 17 bases between. CDR3 in amino acids: CAWSAGKTGRNSPLHF. CDR3 nucleotide sequence: TGTGCCTGGAGTGCAGGCAAAACAGGTCGGAATTCACCCCTCCACTTT.

The chain has TRBV11-1 and TRBJ2-5; D is uncertain. The CDR3 has 15 residues. Deletions cut 5 bases from V and 2 bases from J, with 15 bases between. Germline V gene sequence: CDR1 SGHAT, CDR2 FQDESV (reference sequence). CDR3 sequence: CASSLNSSVQETQYF. Written as DNA, the CDR3 is TGTGCCAGCAGCCTCAATTCTAGTGTACAAGAGACCCAGTACTTC.

The genes are TRBV7-3 and TRBJ1-1, with D possibly TRBD1 on 6 matching bases. Between the trimmed V and J ends, which lost 1 base and 8 bases, there was a span of 14 bases. Germline loops: CDR1 SGHTA, CDR2 FQGTGA. This CDR3 is built from 14 residues. Written as DNA, the CDR3 is TGTGCCAGCAGCTTAAACTCAGGGGTTGGCGAAGCTTTCTTT. Protein: CASSLNSGVGEAFF.

This clone was seen only once. This chain connects TRBV19 to TRBJ1-2; D unclear. CDR1 LNHDA and CDR2 SQIVND come from the germline V gene (reference sequence). The CDR3 sequence is 16 residues long. Between the trimmed V and J ends, which lost 5 bases and 2 bases, there was a span of 18 bases. The CDR3 DNA is TGTGCCAGTAGTTCAAGGACTCCCCGGGTCAACTATGGCTACACCTTC. It yields the protein CASSSRTPRVNYGYTF.

J is TRBJ2-5 and V is TRBV3-1 (or the pseudogene TRBV3-2); the D gene is possibly TRBD1 (5 bases). V was shortened by 4 bases and J by 2 bases, with 17 bases between the two germline ends. CDR3 size: 16 residues. Germline V gene lookup returns CDR1 LGHDT and CDR2 YNNKEL (reference sequence). The DNA for the CDR3 is TGTGCCAGCAGCCTTCCCCACGACAGCCTTCAAGAGACCCAGTACTTC. Residues: CASSLPHDSLQETQYF.

The chain recombines TRBV5-4 with TRBJ2-5; 12 positions match TRBD2. Trimming took 2 bases from V and 2 from J; bases not matched to a gene: 4. The CDR3 totals 16 residues. Germline CDR1 is SGHNT and CDR2 is YYREEE (reference sequence). The CDR3 DNA reads as TGTGCCAGCAGCTTCTGGACTAGCGGGGAACAAGAGACCCAGTACTTC. The encoded protein is CASSFWTSGEQETQYF. The variable domain in full, completed from reference TRBV5-4 and TRBJ2-5, reads ETGVTQSPTHLIKTRGQQVTLRCSSQSGHNTVSWYQQALGQGPQFIFQYYREEENGRGNFPPRFSGLQFPNYSSELNVNALELDDSALYLCASSFWTSGEQETQYFGPGTRLLVL.

The V gene is TRBV29-1, the J gene TRBJ1-1; 11 bases match TRBD1. CDR1 and CDR2 (germline): SQVTM, ANQGSEA. The CDR3 totals 16 residues. After removal of 1 base from V and 4 bases from J, the junction contained 8 bases not matched to a gene. CDR3 sequence reads: CSVEGPGTGGFTEAFF. The CDR3 region has the DNA TGCAGCGTTGAAGGTCCCGGGACAGGGGGTTTCACTGAAGCTTTCTTT.

The J gene is TRBJ2-3, the V gene TRBV7-8; TRBD2 matches at 9 bases. Germline V CDR1 and CDR2: SGHVS, FQNEAQ. This CDR3 is built from 17 residues. The trim removed 1 base at V and 5 bases at J, leaving 10 bases unmatched. The CDR3 DNA reads TGTGCCAGCAGCTTAGGGTGGGGAAGCGGGGGGCAAGATACGCAGTATTTT. This translates into CASSLGWGSGGQDTQYF.

The chain joins TRBV9 to TRBJ1-1, with D possibly TRBD1 on 6 matching bases. Deletions cut 0 bases from V and 3 bases from J, with 18 bases between. The germline CDR1 and CDR2 sequences are SGDLS and YYNGEE. This CDR3 contains 17 residues. The CDR3 loop is CASSVEARQESDTEAFF. The CDR3 bases are TGTGCCAGCAGCGTAGAGGCCCGACAGGAGTCCGACACTGAAGCTTTCTTT.

This clone turned up a few times. This chain connects TRBV9 to TRBJ1-3; 7 bases line up with TRBD1. The CDR3 has 17 amino acids. Germline CDR1 is SGDLS and CDR2 is YYNGEE. With 2 bases clipped from V and 0 bases from J, the junction kept 8 bases outside the gene matches. For the CDR3, the DNA is TGTGCCAGCAGCGTCCGACCCGCAGGGGGCTCTGGAAACACCATATATTTT. Its translation is CASSVRPAGGSGNTIYF.

This clone was seen once. The chain uses TRBV9 and TRBJ1-1; TRBD1 might be the D (5 bases). The CDR3 has 9 residues. CDR1 and CDR2 from the germline V gene are SGDLS and YYNGEE. V shed 5 bases and J shed 11 bases, with 7 bases lying between them. The CDR3 DNA reads TGTGCCAGCAGGGGGCGGGCTTTCTTT. Its translation is CASRGRAFF.

The V gene is TRBV9, the J gene TRBJ1-2; TRBD1 is a possible D gene (5 bases). The CDR3 is 14 residues long. The V end lost 3 bases, the J end lost 3 bases, and 12 bases lay between the germline ends. Germline V gene sequence: CDR1 SGDLS, CDR2 YYNGEE. The CDR3 nucleotides read TGTGCCAGCAGCGGGGCCAGGGTGGACTATGGCTACACCTTC. It codes for CASSGARVDYGYTF.

This clone has only a few counts. This specimen includes other DNA sequences encoding the same CDR3. Written as DNA, the CDR3 is TGTGCCAGCAGCTTAGTCAGCTCCTACGAGCAGTACTTC. Translation: CASSLVSSYEQYF. The rearrangement uses TRBV7-9 and TRBJ2-7, with D unresolved. Germline V gene sequence: CDR1 SEHNR, CDR2 FQNEAQ (reference sequence). Trimming shortened V by 1 base and J by 0 bases, and 4 bases separated the two germline ends. The CDR3 is made up of 13 amino acids.

The V and J genes are TRBV24-1 and TRBJ1-5; 9 bases align to TRBD1. The germline V gene has CDR1 KGHDR and CDR2 SFDVKD. The CDR3 consists of 14 residues. J lost 8 bases, V lost 5 bases, and 6 bases had no gene match. The CDR3 is CATSGSQGAEPQHF. The CDR3 DNA reads as TGTGCCACCAGTGGTTCACAGGGGGCTGAGCCCCAGCATTTT.

The V call is TRBV30, the J call TRBJ1-3; D is unclear. CDR1 and CDR2 (germline): GTSNPN, SVGIG (reference sequence). The CDR3 sequence is 14 residues long. The V end lost 0 bases, the J end lost 0 bases, and 6 bases lay between the germline ends. CDR3 protein: CAWSVSSSGNTIYF. The CDR3 DNA sequence: TGTGCCTGGAGTGTATCCAGCTCTGGAAACACCATATATTTT.

CDR3 protein: CASFTGELFF. The CDR3 nucleotides are TGTGCTTCCTTCACCGGGGAGCTGTTTTTT. This chain links TRBV9 with TRBJ2-2, with D uncertain. Germline-derived CDR1 and CDR2 are SGDLS and YYNGEE. There are 10 residues in the CDR3.

The chain joins TRBV24-1 to TRBJ2-5; D might be TRBD1 (5 bases). Germline lookup yields CDR1 KGHDR and CDR2 SFDVKD. The CDR3 covers 15 residues. Trimming stripped 4 bases from V and 3 bases from J, with 14 bases between. The CDR3 loop is CATSDPRTLKETQYF. CDR3 coding DNA: TGTGCCACCAGTGACCCCCGGACACTGAAAGAGACCCAGTACTTC.

The rearrangement uses TRBV9 and TRBJ2-7; no clear D. This CDR3 has 16 amino acids. Germline assignment: CDR1 SGDLS and CDR2 YYNGEE. V was shortened by 3 bases and J by 4 bases, with 20 bases between the two germline ends. The DNA of the CDR3 is TGTGCCAGCAGCGACCGTACAGACGGAAACCCTTACGAGCAGTACTTC. Translating it yields CASSDRTDGNPYEQYF. Full variable domain (outside the CDR3, taken from reference TRBV9 and TRBJ2-7): DSGVTQTPKHLITATGQRVTLRCSPRSGDLSVYWYQQSLDQGLQFLIQYYNGEERAKGNILERFSAQQFPDLHSELNLSSLELGDSALYFCASSDRTDGNPYEQYFGPGTRLTVT.

The chain couples TRBV21-1 to TRBJ1-6. TRBV21-1 is classified as a pseudogene. The CDR3 totals 16 residues. CDR3 amino acids: CASSKAVEGSNSPLHF. The CDR3 DNA reads as TGTGCCAGCAGCAAAGCCGTCGAGGGATCCAATTCACCCCTCCACTTT.

This chain uses TRBV7-9 with TRBJ2-7, with D perhaps TRBD2 (5 bases). The germline V and J ends were trimmed by 6 bases and 4 bases, with 13 bases remaining between them. The germline gives CDR1 SEHNR, CDR2 FQNEAQ (reference sequence). There are 13 residues in the CDR3. The CDR3 region is CASSPPTGYEQYF. The CDR3 bases are TGTGCCAGCAGTCCACCCACGGGGTACGAGCAGTACTTC.